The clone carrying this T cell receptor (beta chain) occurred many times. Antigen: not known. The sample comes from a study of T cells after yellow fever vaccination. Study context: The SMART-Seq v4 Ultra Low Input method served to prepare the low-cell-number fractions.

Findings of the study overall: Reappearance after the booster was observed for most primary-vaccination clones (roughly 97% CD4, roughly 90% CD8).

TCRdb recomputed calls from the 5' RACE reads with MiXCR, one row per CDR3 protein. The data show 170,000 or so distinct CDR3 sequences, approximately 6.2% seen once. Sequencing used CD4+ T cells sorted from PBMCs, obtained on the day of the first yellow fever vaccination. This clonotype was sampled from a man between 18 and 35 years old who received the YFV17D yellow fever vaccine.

CDR3 sequence: CASSYSGRGGKETQYF. CDR3 in DNA: TGTGCCAGCAGTTACTCAGGTCGGGGGGGGAAAGAGACCCAGTACTTC. The V and J genes are TRBV6-5 and TRBJ2-5; 8 bases align to TRBD2. J gave up 3 bases and V 0 bases, and 6 bases lay outside the gene matches. This CDR3 is built from 16 residues. Germline-derived CDR1 and CDR2 are MNHEY and SVGAGI.